The source of this T cell receptor beta chain is a study of T cells in Graves' hyperthyroidism and ophthalmopathy. Trimming stripped 9 bases from V and 1 base from J, with 13 bases between. Looked up from germline, CDR1 is SEHNR and CDR2 is FQNEAQ (reference sequence). This CDR3 has 14 amino acids. Regions amplified from RNA transcripts were the TCR beta CDR3 regions. The HTBI primer set served for first-round RT-PCR of the TCR CDR3. TCRdb re-called the multiplex PCR reads through MiXCR, storing one row per CDR3 protein. Here the sample spans some 700,000 distinct CDR3 sequences, approximately 15% being singletons. This clonotype came up a few times. With a duration under 2 months, the hyperthyroidism was newly diagnosed in patients aged 18 to 65. Exclusion followed for patients with uncontrolled infection, other autoimmune disease, pregnancy or lactation. Orbital computed tomography, thyroid ultrasound, serum thyroxine and TRAb, and clinical symptoms together informed the diagnoses. Fresh peripheral blood, 7.5 to 10 ml, was the source of the PBMCs.

The sequenced sample consisted of blood. The V call is TRBV7-9, the J call TRBJ1-5; tentatively, D is TRBD1 (5 bases). This clonotype originated in a man aged 50-59 years with Graves' hyperthyroidism. The CDR3 region has the DNA TGTGCCAGTGCTACGCAGGGAAGCAATCAGCCCCAGCATTTT. Translating gives CASATQGSNQPQHF.